The 15 T cell receptor beta chains below all came from one sample that was sequenced in a study of blood T cell repertoires in COVID-19. Sequenced by immunoSEQ multiplex PCR; TCRdb stores in-frame clones only, minus some. The table includes about 250,000 clones, roughly 84% detected once. Sequencing was carried out using peripheral blood. These receptors all stem from a woman in her forties who had recovered from COVID-19.

This chain connects TRBV5-4 to TRBJ2-7; no clear D. CDR3 length: 14 residues. Germline V CDR1 and CDR2: SGHNT, YYREEE (reference sequence). V was trimmed by 0 bases and J by 0 bases, leaving 7 bases between them. The CDR3 DNA reads as TGTGCCAGCAGCTTGGACGCGTACTCCTACGAGCAGTACTTC. Translating it yields CASSLDAYSYEQYF.

The rearrangement links TRBV11-2 to TRBJ2-7; D remains ambiguous. V lost 2 bases to trimming and J lost 0 bases, with 11 bases between them. The CDR3 is 15 residues long. The germline V gene encodes CDR1 SGHAT and CDR2 FQNNGV. CDR3 sequence: CASSLRISSSYEQYF. The CDR3 DNA follows: TGTGCCAGCAGCTTACGAATAAGTAGCTCCTACGAGCAGTACTTC.

This chain uses TRBV2 with TRBJ2-2; a weak D match, TRBD1 (5 bases). The CDR3 spans 13 residues. The ends were cut back, 7 bases at V and 4 bases at J, with 10 bases in the middle. Germline V gene lookup returns CDR1 SNHLY and CDR2 FYNNEI. This chain's CDR3 is CASMTDLTGELFF. The CDR3 DNA sequence: TGTGCCAGCATGACAGATCTCACCGGGGAGCTGTTTTTT.

The CDR3 spells CASSQERAKQGRTGELFF. CDR3 bases: TGTGCCAGCAGCCAAGAAAGGGCTAAACAGGGAAGGACCGGGGAGCTGTTTTTT. This chain links TRBV4-2 with TRBJ2-2; a possible D gene is TRBD1 (6 bases). In germline, CDR1 is LGHNA, CDR2 YNFKEQ. The CDR3 loop spans 18 amino acids. Trimming pared 0 bases from V and 5 bases from J, leaving 19 bases between.

The chain has TRBV4-3 and TRBJ2-7; a possible D gene is TRBD1 (5 bases). V lost 0 bases to trimming and J lost 6 bases, with 15 bases between them. The CDR3 is 15 amino acids. Looked up from germline, CDR1 is LGHNA and CDR2 is YSLEER. The CDR3 loop reads CASSQDPYQGREQYF. The DNA of the CDR3 is TGCGCCAGCAGCCAAGACCCCTACCAGGGTCGCGAGCAGTACTTC.

In this sample, this clone turned up once. J is TRBJ2-5 and V is TRBV5-4, with D possibly matching TRBD1 (5 bases). V lost 4 bases, J lost 4 bases, and 14 bases lay in between. CDR1 SGHNT and CDR2 YYREEE come from the germline V gene (reference sequence). The CDR3 spans 14 residues. The CDR3 nucleotides read TGTGCCAGCAGCCCCCGCCAGGGATCAGAGACCCAGTACTTC. Protein: CASSPRQGSETQYF. Drawing the rest from reference TRBV5-4 and TRBJ2-5, the complete variable domain is ETGVTQSPTHLIKTRGQQVTLRCSSQSGHNTVSWYQQALGQGPQFIFQYYREEENGRGNFPPRFSGLQFPNYSSELNVNALELDDSALYLCASSPRQGSETQYFGPGTRLLVL.

As concerns this clone: This CDR3 is also generated by other DNA sequences in the sample. This chain connects TRBV6-1 to TRBJ1-2; a weak D match, TRBD1 (5 bases). This CDR3 spans 13 amino acids. Germline assignment: CDR1 MNHNS and CDR2 SASEGT. V lost 3 bases, J lost 2 bases, and 7 bases lay in between. The CDR3 DNA follows: TGTGCCAGCAGTGAGCGGGGGAACTATGGCTACACCTTC. Its translation: CASSERGNYGYTF.

The V and J genes are TRBV6-2 or TRBV6-3 and TRBJ2-7, with a possible D match to TRBD2 (5 bases). CDR1 and CDR2 (germline): MNHEY, SVGEGT. V was pared by 6 bases and J by 3 bases, with 18 bases between. This CDR3 comprises 15 residues. CDR3 amino acids: CASSQRRGQVYEQYF. In nucleotides, the CDR3 is TGTGCCAGCAGCCAGCGGAGAGGGCAAGTCTACGAGCAGTACTTC.

The chain is built from TRBV5-1 and TRBJ1-5; D ambiguous. The CDR3 extends over 15 amino acids. The germline V and J ends were trimmed by 4 bases and 5 bases, with 16 bases remaining between them. Germline V CDR1 and CDR2: SGHRS, YFSETQ. CDR3 protein: CASSQKGGIDQPQHF. The CDR3 region has the DNA TGCGCCAGCAGCCAGAAAGGCGGTATTGATCAGCCCCAGCATTTT.

V and J are TRBV5-6 and TRBJ2-7; 7 nucleotides agree with TRBD1. Germline CDR1 and CDR2: SGHDT and YYEEEE. The junction had 6 bases not matched to a gene; V was cut back by 5 bases and J by 4 bases. The CDR3 extends over 13 amino acids. The CDR3 DNA reads TGTGCCAGCAGAGCACAGGGGTTGTACGAGCAGTACTTC. Its protein product is CASRAQGLYEQYF.

J is TRBJ2-1 and V is TRBV30; D is perhaps TRBD2 (6 bases). V lost 1 base and J 6 bases, leaving 10 bases between the germline ends. CDR3 length equals 13 residues. Germline CDR1 and CDR2: GTSNPN and SVGIG (reference sequence). The CDR3 DNA sequence: TGTGCCTGGAGTGGACTAGGAGGCAATGAGCAGTTCTTC. Residues: CAWSGLGGNEQFF.

The chain joins TRBV6-2 or TRBV6-3 to TRBJ1-6, with TRBD1 identical over 7 bases. This CDR3 has 16 amino acids. Germline-derived CDR1 and CDR2 are MNHEY and SVGEGT. Losses at the gene ends were 5 bases for V and 6 bases for J; bases not matched to a gene: 10. As DNA, the CDR3 is TGTGCCAGCAGTCTCGCGGGACAGTCAATTAATTCACCCCTCCACTTT. Translated, it gives CASSLAGQSINSPLHF.

The V gene is TRBV25-1, the J gene TRBJ2-1; TRBD2 matches 10 bases. Germline V gene data show CDR1 as MGHDK and CDR2 as SYGVNS. CDR3 length equals 16 residues. V lost 1 base, J lost 5 bases, and 5 bases stayed unmatched. DNA of the CDR3: TGTGCCAGCAGTGAATCCGGGACTAGCGTGAACAATGAGCAGTTCTTC. Its translation is CASSESGTSVNNEQFF.

This clone was detected once. This chain connects TRBV6-2 or TRBV6-3 to TRBJ1-6, with D perhaps TRBD1 (6 bases). The CDR3 extends over 14 amino acids. In germline, CDR1 is MNHEY, CDR2 SVGEGT. V was clipped by 5 bases and J by 1 base, with 6 bases between them. In DNA form, the CDR3 reads TGTGCCAGCAGTAGGGGGTCCTATAATTCACCCCTCCACTTT. This sequence encodes CASSRGSYNSPLHF.

This rearrangement joins TRBV5-4 to TRBJ2-1; 7 nucleotides agree with TRBD2. This CDR3 is 16 amino acids long. Germline CDR1 and CDR2: SGHNT and YYREEE (reference sequence). The J segment lost 6 bases and the V segment lost 4 bases, leaving 13 bases of the junction unmatched. The CDR3 loop reads CASSPWGSGLGNEQFF. In nucleotides, the CDR3 is TGTGCCAGCAGCCCCTGGGGTAGCGGGCTTGGCAATGAGCAGTTCTTC.